Sequencing of this T cell receptor (beta chain) was carried out in a study of cytomegalovirus exposure and HLA in healthy donors. The PCR employed 60 Vbeta primers together with 13 Jbeta primers. Here immunoSEQ multiplex PCR was the method, and the copy in TCRdb shows in-frame clones only, minus some. Its table lists 200,000 to 250,000 clones. Per germline, CDR1 MNHEY and CDR2 SVGAGI. The length of the CDR3 is 14 residues. V lost 4 bases to trimming and J lost 0 bases, with 9 bases between them. V is TRBV6-5 and J is TRBJ1-1; D possibly corresponds to TRBD1 (6 bases). Material: PBMCs. The sequence was obtained from a woman aged 25-40 years in good health and CMV-seropositive. The CDR3 region is CASSLGTLNTEAFF. The CDR3, as DNA: TGTGCCAGCAGTTTAGGGACATTGAACACTGAAGCTTTCTTT.